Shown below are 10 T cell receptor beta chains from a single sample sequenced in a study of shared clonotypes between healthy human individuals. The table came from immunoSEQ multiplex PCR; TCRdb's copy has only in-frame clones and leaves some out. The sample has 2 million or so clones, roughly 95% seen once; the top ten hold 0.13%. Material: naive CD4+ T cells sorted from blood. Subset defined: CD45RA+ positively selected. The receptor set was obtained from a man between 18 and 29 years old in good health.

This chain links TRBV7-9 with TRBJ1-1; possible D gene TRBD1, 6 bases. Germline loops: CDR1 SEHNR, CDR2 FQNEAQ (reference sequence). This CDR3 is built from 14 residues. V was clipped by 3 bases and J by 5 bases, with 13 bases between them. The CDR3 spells CASSFWGLGTEAFF. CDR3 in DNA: TGTGCCAGCAGCTTTTGGGGGCTAGGAACTGAAGCTTTCTTT.

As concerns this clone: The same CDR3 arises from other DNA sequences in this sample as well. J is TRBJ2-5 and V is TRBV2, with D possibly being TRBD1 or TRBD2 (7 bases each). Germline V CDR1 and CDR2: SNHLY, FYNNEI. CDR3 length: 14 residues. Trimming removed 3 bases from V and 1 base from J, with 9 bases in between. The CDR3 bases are TGTGCCAGCAGTGACAGGGGGGGCCAAGAGACCCAGTACTTC. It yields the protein CASSDRGGQETQYF. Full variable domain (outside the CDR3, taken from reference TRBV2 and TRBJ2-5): EPEVTQTPSHQVTQMGQEVILRCVPISNHLYFYWYRQILGQKVEFLVSFYNNEISEKSEIFDDQFSVERPDGSNFTLKIRSTKLEDSAMYFCASSDRGGQETQYFGPGTRLLVL.

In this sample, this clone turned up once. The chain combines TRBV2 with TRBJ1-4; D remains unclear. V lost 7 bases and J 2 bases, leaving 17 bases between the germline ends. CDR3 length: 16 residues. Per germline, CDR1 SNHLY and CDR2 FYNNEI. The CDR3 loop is CASTDLLRLTNEKLFF. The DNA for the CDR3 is TGTGCCAGCACAGATCTCCTACGCCTGACTAATGAAAAACTGTTTTTT.

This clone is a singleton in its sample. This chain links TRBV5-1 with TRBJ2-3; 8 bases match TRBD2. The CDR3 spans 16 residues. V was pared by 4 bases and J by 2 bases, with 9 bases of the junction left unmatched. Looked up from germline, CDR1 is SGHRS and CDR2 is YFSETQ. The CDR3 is CASSTGLAATTDTQYF. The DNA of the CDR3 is TGCGCCAGCAGCACTGGACTAGCCGCAACCACAGATACGCAGTATTTT.

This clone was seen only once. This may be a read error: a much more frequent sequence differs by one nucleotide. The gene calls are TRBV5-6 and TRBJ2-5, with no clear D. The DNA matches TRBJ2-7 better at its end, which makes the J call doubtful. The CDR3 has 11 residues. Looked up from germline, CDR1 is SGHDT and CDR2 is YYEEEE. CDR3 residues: CASSLGYEQYF. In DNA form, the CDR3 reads TGTGCCAGCAGCTTGGGCTACGAGCAGTACTTC.

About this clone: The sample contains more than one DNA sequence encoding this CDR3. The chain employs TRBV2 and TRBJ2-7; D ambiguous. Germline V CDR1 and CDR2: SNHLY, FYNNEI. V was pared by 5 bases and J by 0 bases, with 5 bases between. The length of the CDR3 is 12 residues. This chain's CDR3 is CASSSDSYEQYF. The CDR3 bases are TGTGCCAGCAGTAGCGACTCCTACGAGCAGTACTTC.

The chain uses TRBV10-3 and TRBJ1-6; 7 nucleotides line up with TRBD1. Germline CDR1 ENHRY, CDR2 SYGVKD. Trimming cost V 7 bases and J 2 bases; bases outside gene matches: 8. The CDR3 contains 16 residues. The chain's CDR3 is CAIKGTADPYNSPLHF. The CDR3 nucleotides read TGTGCCATCAAGGGGACAGCCGATCCCTATAATTCACCCCTCCACTTT.

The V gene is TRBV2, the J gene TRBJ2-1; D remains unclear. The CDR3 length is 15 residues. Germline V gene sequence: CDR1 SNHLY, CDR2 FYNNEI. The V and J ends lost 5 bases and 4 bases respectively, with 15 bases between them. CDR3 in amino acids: CASSTDGSGYNEQFF. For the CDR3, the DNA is TGTGCCAGCAGTACCGATGGGTCTGGGTACAATGAGCAGTTCTTC. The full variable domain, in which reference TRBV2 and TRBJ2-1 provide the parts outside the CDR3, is EPEVTQTPSHQVTQMGQEVILRCVPISNHLYFYWYRQILGQKVEFLVSFYNNEISEKSEIFDDQFSVERPDGSNFTLKIRSTKLEDSAMYFCASSTDGSGYNEQFFGPGTRLTVL.

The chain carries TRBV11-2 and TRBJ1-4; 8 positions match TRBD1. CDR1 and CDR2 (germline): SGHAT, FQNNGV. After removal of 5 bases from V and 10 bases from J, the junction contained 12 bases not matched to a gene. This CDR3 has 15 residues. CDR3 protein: CASSTPGTGFGKLFF. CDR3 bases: TGTGCCAGCAGCACCCCCGGGACAGGTTTTGGAAAACTGTTTTTT.

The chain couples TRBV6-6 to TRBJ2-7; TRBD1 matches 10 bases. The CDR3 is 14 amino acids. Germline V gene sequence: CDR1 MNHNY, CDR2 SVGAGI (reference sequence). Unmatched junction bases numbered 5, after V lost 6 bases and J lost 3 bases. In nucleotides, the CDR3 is TGTGCCAGCAGACCCGGACAGGGGGTCTACGAGCAGTACTTC. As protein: CASRPGQGVYEQYF.